This T cell receptor beta chain was identified in a study of PD-1 blockade in classical Hodgkin lymphoma. CDR1 and CDR2 from the germline V gene are DFQATT and SNEGSKA (reference sequence). V lost 3 bases and J lost 1, with 3 bases in between. The CDR3 sequence is 11 residues long. Profiling relied on immunoSEQ multiplex PCR, and the TCRdb table lists in-frame clones only, not all of them. The table has roughly 49,000 clones, around 91% seen once. Time point in this sample: cycle 4 day 1 (C4D1), after 6 weeks of nivolumab. In every patient, relapse followed autologous stem cell transplantation, while exposure to brentuximab vedotin differed.

This specimen was peripheral blood mononuclear cells (PBMCs), taken before the fourth cycle of nivolumab. The sequence derives from a human donor with classical Hodgkin lymphoma. The chain carries TRBV20-1 and TRBJ2-5; unclear D gene. CDR3 sequence reads: CSARRQETQYF. CDR3 bases: TGCAGTGCTAGGCGCCAAGAGACCCAGTACTTC.